This T cell receptor beta chain was found in a study of cytomegalovirus exposure and HLA in healthy donors. A word on this clone: Antigen: not known.

The germline V and J ends were trimmed by 0 bases and 0 bases, with 7 bases remaining between them. From germline, CDR1 is SGHKS and CDR2 YYEKEE (reference sequence). There are 15 residues in the CDR3. Broader study findings: There were reportedly fewer N-insertions in an Asian-associated ancestry cluster than the approximately 670-donor mean, in a later analysis.

Donors consisted of healthy bone marrow donors. The study ran its PCR with 60 Vbeta and 13 Jbeta primers. Sequencing used immunoSEQ multiplex PCR; TCRdb keeps in-frame clones, though not all of them. The sample shows approximately 200,000 clones, 82% of them seen only once. This chain links TRBV5-5 with TRBJ1-3; D gene unclear. The receptor comes from a boy aged 2-15 years in good health and CMV-seronegative. Sequencing was performed on PBMCs. CDR3 loop: CASSLAYYSGNTIYF. CDR3 nucleotide sequence: TGTGCCAGCAGCTTGGCGTACTACTCTGGAAACACCATATATTTT.